This T cell receptor (beta chain) stems from a study of cytomegalovirus exposure and HLA in healthy donors. Points from the study as a whole: The listing of fewer than 200 TCR beta chains classed them as cytomegalovirus-associated.

As for this clone: Its target is not known.

TCRdb's copy holds only in-frame clones and misses some; the assay was immunoSEQ multiplex PCR. The data hold about 82,000 clones, with 90% to 95% observed a single time. The origin of this receptor is a man aged 18 to 30 in good health and CMV-seronegative. Sample: PBMCs.

The DNA for the CDR3 is TGTGCCAGCAGCTTGGACGGACAGCCTAATTCACCCCTCCACTTT. Its protein product is CASSLDGQPNSPLHF. The chain couples TRBV5-5 to TRBJ1-6, with D possibly matching TRBD1 (6 bases). Germline values: CDR1 SGHKS, CDR2 YYEKEE (reference sequence). This CDR3 spans 15 amino acids. Trimming took 0 bases from V and 6 from J, leaving 10 bases between them.